One sample yielded the 22 T cell receptor beta chains listed below, sequenced in a study of blood T cell repertoires in COVID-19. Clones were read by immunoSEQ multiplex PCR, and TCRdb kept only the in-frame ones, dropping some. The table records about 180,000 clones, 80% to 90% of them present only once. The sequenced material came from peripheral blood. These receptors were taken from a man between 60 and 75 years old with acute or convalescent COVID-19.

This chain uses TRBV5-5 with TRBJ2-6; D unresolved. Trimming removed 2 bases from V and 3 bases from J, with 12 bases in between. The CDR3 consists of 16 residues. Germline V gives CDR1 SGHKS, CDR2 YYEKEE (reference sequence). The CDR3 bases are TGTGCCAGCAGCTTCGCAGTGTCCTTTGGGGCCAACGTCCTGACTTTC. Translated, it gives CASSFAVSFGANVLTF.

This clone was detected a few times. The chain uses TRBV18 and TRBJ1-2, with a weak D call TRBD1 (6 bases). CDR3 length equals 14 residues. Deletions cut 2 bases from V and 8 bases from J, with 15 bases between. CDR1 and CDR2 from the germline V gene are KGHSH and LQKENI. The CDR3 loop reads CASSPAGEGGGYTF. Here the CDR3 DNA reads TGTGCCAGCTCACCAGCAGGGGAAGGTGGAGGCTACACCTTC.

The chain combines TRBV4-2 with TRBJ2-1, with 7 bases matching TRBD2. In germline, CDR1 is LGHNA, CDR2 YNFKEQ. V shed 0 bases, J shed 13 bases, and the junction held 3 bases outside the gene matches. The length of the CDR3 is 12 residues. The DNA of the CDR3 is TGTGCCAGCAGCCAAGATTCAGCGGGACAGTTCTTC. This codes for CASSQDSAGQFF.

The chain combines TRBV28 with TRBJ2-3; no reliable D call. Germline CDR1 MDHEN, CDR2 SYDVKM. V lost 7 bases and J 1 base, leaving 9 bases between the germline ends. This CDR3 region has 13 residues. The CDR3 sequence: CASTEEGTDTQYF. The CDR3 DNA reads TGTGCCAGCACAGAAGAGGGCACAGATACGCAGTATTTT. The whole variable domain, remainder taken from reference TRBV28 and TRBJ2-3, is DVKVTQSSRYLVKRTGEKVFLECVQDMDHENMFWYRQDPGLGLRLIYFSYDVKMKEKGDIPEGYSVSREKKERFSLILESASTNQTSMYLCASTEEGTDTQYFGPGTRLTVL.

In the case of this clone: At the DNA level, this CDR3 is encoded by other sequences in the same sample as well. The chain links TRBV28 to TRBJ2-3; D gene uncertain. Deletions cut 1 base from V and 0 bases from J, with 2 bases between. Looked up from germline, CDR1 is MDHEN and CDR2 is SYDVKM. There are 13 residues in the CDR3. The CDR3, as DNA: TGTGCCAGCAGTTTATCTAGCACAGATACGCAGTATTTT. Translation gives CASSLSSTDTQYF.

The V call is TRBV6-6, the J call TRBJ2-7; maybe TRBD1 (5 bases). The germline V gene encodes CDR1 MNHNY and CDR2 SVGAGI (reference sequence). The CDR3 is made up of 16 amino acids. Deletions cut 2 bases from V and 0 bases from J, with 14 bases between. CDR3 residues: CASSYLSTVSSYEQYF. The DNA of the CDR3 is TGTGCCAGCAGTTACCTTTCGACAGTTAGCTCCTACGAGCAGTACTTC.

This clone was observed a few times. One end of the junction is discordant with germline, which a read error may explain. This rearrangement joins TRBV11-2 to TRBJ1-6; tentative D call: TRBD1 (6 bases). Germline V gene data show CDR1 as SGHAT and CDR2 as FQNNGV. The CDR3 is 14 residues long. The CDR3 nucleotides are TGTGCCAGCAGCCCGACAGGTCCTAATACACCCCTCCACTTT. Translating gives CASSPTGPNTPLHF. Full variable domain (rest looked up from reference TRBV11-2 and TRBJ1-6): EAGVAQSPRYKIIEKRQSVAFWCNPISGHATLYWYQQILGQGPKLLIQFQNNGVVDDSQLPKDRFSAERLKGVDSTLKIQPAKLEDSAVYLCASSPTGPNTPLHFGNGTRLTVT.

This chain uses TRBV27 with TRBJ2-1; 9 bases fit TRBD2. Germline lookup yields CDR1 MNHEY and CDR2 SMNVEV (reference sequence). V lost 2 bases, J lost 4 bases, and 3 bases stayed unmatched. There are 15 residues in the CDR3. In nucleotides, the CDR3 is TGTGCCAGCAGTTTAGCTAGCGGGACTTACAATGAGCAGTTCTTC. Amino acid sequence: CASSLASGTYNEQFF.

Only one count was recorded for this clone. The chain couples TRBV5-1 to TRBJ2-3; TRBD2 is a possible D gene (5 bases). Germline loops: CDR1 SGHRS, CDR2 YFSETQ. The CDR3 runs 16 residues. The V end lost 0 bases, the J end lost 3 bases, and 14 bases lay between the germline ends. CDR3 sequence: CASSLVEAIRTDTQYF. CDR3 in DNA: TGCGCCAGCAGCTTGGTGGAGGCTATCAGGACAGATACGCAGTATTTT.

On this clone: A read error may be the cause here, since a much bigger clone is one base away. This chain joins TRBV12-3 or TRBV12-4 and TRBJ2-7; 7 bases map to TRBD1. CDR3 size: 13 residues. V was pared by 6 bases and J by 3 bases, with 5 bases of the junction left unmatched. The CDR3 DNA sequence: TGTGCCAGCAGCACAGGGGCGGGCTACGAGCAGTACTTC. It is translated as CASSTGAGYEQYF.

This chain links TRBV2 with TRBJ2-5; 8 nucleotides line up with TRBD1. Per germline, CDR1 SNHLY and CDR2 FYNNEI. The CDR3 runs to 18 residues. Trimming cost V 2 bases and J 14 bases; bases outside gene matches: 25. The CDR3 protein is CASSEQGALAGSGLQLYF. CDR3 sequence (DNA): TGTGCCAGCAGTGAACAGGGGGCCCTAGCCGGCTCCGGCCTACAACTCTACTTC.

The genes are TRBV7-6 and TRBJ2-7, with a tentative D call TRBD1 (6 bases). The germline V gene has CDR1 SGHVS and CDR2 FNYEAQ. The V end lost 3 bases, the J end lost 2 bases, and 14 bases lay between the germline ends. This CDR3 contains 15 residues. CDR3 region: CASSFGTQGTYEQYF. The CDR3 nucleotides read TGTGCCAGCAGCTTTGGGACACAGGGAACCTACGAGCAGTACTTC. The entire variable domain, with the rest obtained from reference TRBV7-6 and TRBJ2-7, is as follows: GAGVSQSPRYKVTKRGQDVALRCDPISGHVSLYWYRQALGQGPEFLTYFNYEAQQDKSGLPNDRFSAERPEGSISTLTIQRTEQRDSAMYRCASSFGTQGTYEQYFGPGTRLTVT.

The chain carries TRBV29-1 and TRBJ2-3; TRBD2 agrees at 15 bases. The CDR3 runs to 17 residues. The junction had 10 bases not matched to a gene; V was cut back by 7 bases and J by 2 bases. The germline V gene has CDR1 SQVTM and CDR2 ANQGSEA. CDR3 protein: CSGTGTSGRTNTDTQYF. Here the CDR3 DNA reads TGCAGCGGAACCGGGACTAGCGGGAGGACTAACACAGATACGCAGTATTTT.

The gene calls are TRBV13 and TRBJ2-1; 10 bases line up with TRBD2. The junction had 7 bases not matched to a gene; V was cut back by 3 bases and J by 5 bases. CDR3 length equals 16 residues. From germline, CDR1 is PRHDT and CDR2 FYEKMQ (reference sequence). CDR3 nucleotide sequence: TGTGCCAGCAGCTTGTGGGGGACTAGCGTTGACAATGAGCAGTTCTTC. Translated: CASSLWGTSVDNEQFF.

The rearrangement links TRBV2 to TRBJ2-3; 7 bases agree with TRBD2. Germline CDR1 SNHLY, CDR2 FYNNEI. CDR3 length: 16 residues. V shed 2 bases and J 2 bases; nucleotides not matched to a gene: 7. The CDR3 loop reads CASSERASGSTDTQYF. The DNA for the CDR3 is TGTGCCAGCAGTGAACGGGCTAGCGGCTCCACAGATACGCAGTATTTT.

The chain couples TRBV2 to TRBJ2-7; possibly TRBD1 for D (6 bases). The V gene's germline CDR1 is SNHLY and CDR2 FYNNEI. V lost 8 bases to trimming and J lost 2 bases, with 10 bases between them. CDR3 length: 12 residues. The CDR3 DNA sequence: TGTGCCAGCCGGGACAATCCCTACGAGCAGTACTTC. Protein sequence: CASRDNPYEQYF. Complete variable domain (other parts from reference TRBV2 and TRBJ2-7): EPEVTQTPSHQVTQMGQEVILRCVPISNHLYFYWYRQILGQKVEFLVSFYNNEISEKSEIFDDQFSVERPDGSNFTLKIRSTKLEDSAMYFCASRDNPYEQYFGPGTRLTVT.

As DNA, the CDR3 is TGTGCCTGGAGTCCCGGGAGGACTGAAGCTTTCTTT. It is translated as CAWSPGRTEAFF. The chain joins TRBV30 to TRBJ1-1; D is uncertain. The ends were cut back, 2 bases at V and 5 bases at J, with 9 bases in the middle. This CDR3 spans 12 amino acids. Germline loops: CDR1 GTSNPN, CDR2 SVGIG (reference sequence).

V usage is TRBV7-9 and J usage is TRBJ1-1, with 8 bases identical to TRBD1. V shed 1 base, J shed 6 bases, and the junction held 7 bases outside the gene matches. The CDR3 contains 15 residues. Per germline, CDR1 SEHNR and CDR2 FQNEAQ (reference sequence). The DNA for the CDR3 is TGTGCCAGCAGCTTAGAACGGACAGGGAGTCCTGAAGCTTTCTTT. It encodes CASSLERTGSPEAFF.

This clone was observed a few times. The chain uses TRBV6-6 and TRBJ2-2; tentatively, D is TRBD1 (5 bases). This CDR3 has 13 residues. Germline assignment: CDR1 MNHNY and CDR2 SVGAGI (reference sequence). V was cut by 8 bases and J by 2 bases, with 9 bases left in between. The CDR3 spells CASDRINTGELFF. The CDR3 DNA reads TGTGCCAGCGACAGAATAAACACCGGGGAGCTGTTTTTT.

The gene calls are TRBV14 and TRBJ2-1; tentative D call: TRBD2 (5 bases). The germline V gene has CDR1 SGHDN and CDR2 FVKESK. The V end lost 4 bases, the J end lost 8 bases, and 15 bases lay between the germline ends. The CDR3 spans 14 residues. The CDR3 DNA follows: TGTGCCAGCAGCCTACCTAGCTTGGCCGATGAGCAGTTCTTC. This gives the protein CASSLPSLADEQFF. The full variable domain, in which reference TRBV14 and TRBJ2-1 provide the parts outside the CDR3, is EAGVTQFPSHSVIEKGQTVTLRCDPISGHDNLYWYRRVMGKEIKFLLHFVKESKQDESGMPNNRFLAERTGGTYSTLKVQPAELEDSGVYFCASSLPSLADEQFFGPGTRLTVL.

This clone occurred once. The chain combines TRBV2 with TRBJ2-1; 9 nucleotides agree with TRBD2. The ends lost 7 bases at V and 1 base at J; junction bases unmatched: 5. Germline lookup yields CDR1 SNHLY and CDR2 FYNNEI. The CDR3 loop spans 15 amino acids. In DNA, the CDR3 is TGTGCCAGCACCAGACTAGCGGCTTCCTACAATGAGCAGTTCTTC. Translating it yields CASTRLAASYNEQFF.

The V and J genes are TRBV4-3 and TRBJ2-1; D might be TRBD2 (5 bases). Germline V gene lookup returns CDR1 LGHNA and CDR2 YSLEER. Deletions cut 1 base from V and 3 bases from J, with 7 bases between. The CDR3 length is 14 residues. The CDR3 bases are TGCGCCAGCAGCCAAGGGACTTACTACAATGAGCAGTTCTTC. Protein: CASSQGTYYNEQFF.